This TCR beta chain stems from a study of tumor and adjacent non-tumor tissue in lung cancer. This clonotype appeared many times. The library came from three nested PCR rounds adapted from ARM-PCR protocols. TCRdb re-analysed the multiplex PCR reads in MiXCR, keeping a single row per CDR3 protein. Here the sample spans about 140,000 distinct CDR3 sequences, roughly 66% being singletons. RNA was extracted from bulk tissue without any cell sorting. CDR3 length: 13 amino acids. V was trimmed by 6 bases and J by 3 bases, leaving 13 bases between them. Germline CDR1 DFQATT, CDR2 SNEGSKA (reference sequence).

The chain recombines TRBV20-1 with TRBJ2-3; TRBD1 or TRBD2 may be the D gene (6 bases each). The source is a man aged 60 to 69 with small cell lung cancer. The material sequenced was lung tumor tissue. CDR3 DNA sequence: TGCAGTGCCCCCGTAGGGGGGACAGATACGCAGTATTTT. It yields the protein CSAPVGGTDTQYF.